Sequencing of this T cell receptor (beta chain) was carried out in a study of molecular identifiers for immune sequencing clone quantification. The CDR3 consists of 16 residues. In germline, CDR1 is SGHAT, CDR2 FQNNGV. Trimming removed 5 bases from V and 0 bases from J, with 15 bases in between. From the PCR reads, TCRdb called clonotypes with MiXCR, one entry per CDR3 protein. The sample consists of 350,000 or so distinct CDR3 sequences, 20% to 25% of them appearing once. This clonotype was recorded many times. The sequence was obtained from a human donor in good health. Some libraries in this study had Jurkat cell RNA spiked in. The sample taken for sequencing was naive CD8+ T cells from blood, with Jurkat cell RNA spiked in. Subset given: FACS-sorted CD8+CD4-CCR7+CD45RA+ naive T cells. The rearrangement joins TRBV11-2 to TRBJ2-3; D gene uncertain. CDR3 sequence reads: CASSPQTRSSTDTQYF. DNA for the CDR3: TGTGCCAGCAGCCCTCAGACGAGATCTAGCACAGATACGCAGTATTTT.